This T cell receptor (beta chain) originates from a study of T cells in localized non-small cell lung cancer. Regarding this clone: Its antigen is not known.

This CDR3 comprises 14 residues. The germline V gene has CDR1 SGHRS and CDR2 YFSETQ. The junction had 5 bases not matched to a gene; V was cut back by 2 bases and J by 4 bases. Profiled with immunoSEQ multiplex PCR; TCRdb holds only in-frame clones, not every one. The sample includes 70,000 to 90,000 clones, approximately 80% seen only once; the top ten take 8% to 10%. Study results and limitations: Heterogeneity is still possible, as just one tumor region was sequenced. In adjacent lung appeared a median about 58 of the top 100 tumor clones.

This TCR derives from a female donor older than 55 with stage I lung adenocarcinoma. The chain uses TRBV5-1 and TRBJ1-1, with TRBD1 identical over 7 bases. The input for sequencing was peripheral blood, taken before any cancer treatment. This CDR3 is CASSLQGQGTEAFF. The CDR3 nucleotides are TGCGCCAGCAGCTTACAGGGGCAGGGCACTGAAGCTTTCTTT.